This TCR beta chain comes out of a study of CD8+ T cells in alopecia areata. Germline-derived CDR1 and CDR2 are SEHNR and FQNEAQ (reference sequence). The CDR3 loop spans 12 amino acids. V lost 0 bases and J lost 5, with 4 bases in between. This clone was seen a handful of times. The same CDR3 also results from other DNA sequences found in this sample. Sequencing used cDNA as its template, made by extracting RNA and reverse transcribing it. Profiled with immunoSEQ multiplex PCR; TCRdb holds only in-frame clones, not every one. The data hold 200,000 or so clones, with 50% to 65% observed a single time. This TCR came from a human donor with alopecia areata. The sample consisted of CD4+ T cells sorted from blood, taken at week 0. The rearrangement uses TRBV7-9 and TRBJ2-5; no firm D call. CDR3 amino acids: CASSLARETQYF. CDR3 coding DNA: TGTGCCAGCAGCTTAGCGCGGGAGACCCAGTACTTC.